These 20 T cell receptor beta chains share one sample of origin, sequenced in a study of CD8+ T cells in alopecia areata. Treatment defined: oral pan-JAK inhibitor, 5-10 mg twice daily. Isolated RNA was reverse transcribed into cDNA used as the sequencing template. Assay used: immunoSEQ multiplex PCR; TCRdb lists only in-frame clones, some missing. This table holds some 130,000 clones, approximately 53% found once. The sample was CD4+ T cells sorted from blood, taken at week 4, from a patient treated with tofacitinib. The receptors were sampled from a human donor with alopecia areata.

This clone has more than one count but fewer than ten. The rearrangement uses TRBV18 and TRBJ2-5; D might be TRBD1 (6 bases). V lost 5 bases and J lost 2, with 9 bases in between. CDR1 is KGHSH and CDR2 is LQKENI in the germline V gene. CDR3 length: 13 residues. CDR3 region: CASSSGVQETQYF. CDR3 nucleotides: TGTGCCAGCTCATCAGGGGTTCAAGAGACCCAGTACTTC. Together with reference TRBV18 and TRBJ2-5, the CDR3 gives the full variable domain: NAGVMQNPRHLVRRRGQEARLRCSPMKGHSHVYWYRQLPEEGLKFMVYLQKENIIDESGMPKERFSAEFPKEGPSILRIQQVVRGDSAAYFCASSSGVQETQYFGPGTRLLVL.

The gene calls are TRBV6-6 and TRBJ1-2, with 8 bases aligning to TRBD1. CDR1 and CDR2 from the germline V gene are MNHNY and SVGAGI (reference sequence). Germline trimming cut 5 bases from V and 8 bases from J; bases unmatched to any gene: 10. The CDR3 has 14 amino acids. CDR3 sequence: CASSPDRAYGGYTF. The CDR3 bases are TGTGCCAGCAGTCCGGACAGGGCATATGGGGGCTACACCTTC.

The V and J genes are TRBV7-2 and TRBJ1-2, with TRBD1 matching 8 bases. CDR1 is SGHTA and CDR2 is FQGNSA in the germline V gene. The CDR3 is 13 amino acids. V dropped 5 bases and J dropped 4; count of bases not matched to a gene: 3. In DNA, the CDR3 is TGTGCCAGCAGCAGGGACAGGTCCTATGGCTACACCTTC. This encodes CASSRDRSYGYTF.

The genes are TRBV5-1 and TRBJ2-7, with a weak D call TRBD1 (5 bases). This CDR3 contains 14 residues. Per germline, CDR1 SGHRS and CDR2 YFSETQ. Deletions cut 0 bases from V and 3 bases from J, with 10 bases between. The chain's CDR3 is CASSLGQSLYEQYF. CDR3 bases: TGCGCCAGCAGCTTGGGACAGAGCCTCTACGAGCAGTACTTC.

This clone came up a few times. The chain has TRBV4-2 and TRBJ2-3, with 8 bases that match TRBD1. Germline trimming cut 0 bases from V and 2 bases from J; bases unmatched to any gene: 4. The CDR3 has 16 residues. Germline values: CDR1 LGHNA, CDR2 YNFKEQ. The CDR3 DNA sequence: TGTGCCAGCAGCCAAGATGGACAGGGAGACACAGATACGCAGTATTTT. It yields the protein CASSQDGQGDTDTQYF.

The genes are TRBV27 and TRBJ1-2, with unresolved D. Germline loops: CDR1 MNHEY, CDR2 SMNVEV (reference sequence). Trimming pared 4 bases from V and 6 bases from J, leaving 12 bases between. This CDR3 spans 13 amino acids. The CDR3 region has the DNA TGTGCCAGCAGTTCGGGTTGGAAGGATGGCTACACCTTC. The encoded protein is CASSSGWKDGYTF.

This chain joins TRBV29-1 and TRBJ1-2, with 7 bases fitting TRBD1. The CDR3 length is 12 residues. Trimming took 4 bases from V and 9 from J; bases not matched to a gene: 8. The germline gives CDR1 SQVTM, CDR2 ANQGSEA. This chain's CDR3 is CSVGQGPGSYTF. CDR3 nucleotide sequence: TGCAGCGTTGGACAGGGTCCGGGGAGCTACACCTTC.

In its sample, this clone was seen many times. The chain employs TRBV7-6 and TRBJ2-1; 12 bases match TRBD2. Germline V CDR1 and CDR2: SGHVS, FNYEAQ. V trimming: 5 bases; J trimming: 12 bases; junction bases outside the gene matches: 11. The CDR3 runs to 15 residues. CDR3 amino acids: CASSKAMTSGGSQFF. CDR3 bases: TGTGCCAGCAGCAAAGCGATGACTAGCGGGGGCTCGCAGTTCTTC.

The J gene is TRBJ1-5, the V gene TRBV2; the D is unclear. Trimming stripped 6 bases from V and 0 bases from J, with 12 bases between. Germline CDR1 SNHLY, CDR2 FYNNEI. The CDR3 spans 15 residues. The CDR3 nucleotides read TGTGCCAGCAGGGGAAGGAGGGATAGCAATCAGCCCCAGCATTTT. This gives the protein CASRGRRDSNQPQHF.

The CDR3 sequence: CAWSMTRQPYQPQHF. In nucleotides, the CDR3 is TGTGCCTGGAGTATGACTCGACAGCCTTATCAGCCCCAGCATTTT. This sequence joins TRBV30 and TRBJ1-5, with D possibly being TRBD1 (5 bases). Trimming took off 2 bases at V and 5 bases at J, with 16 bases between the two ends. The germline V gene encodes CDR1 GTSNPN and CDR2 SVGIG (reference sequence). The CDR3 runs to 15 residues.

The table lists this clone with many counts. V gene TRBV27 combines with J gene TRBJ1-5; D is ambiguous. V gave up 4 bases and J gave up 3 bases, with 16 bases separating them. CDR3 length: 16 amino acids. Germline V gene sequence: CDR1 MNHEY, CDR2 SMNVEV (reference sequence). The CDR3, as DNA: TGTGCCAGCAGTTCCCTCGGGCCACCCCACAATCAGCCCCAGCATTTT. Amino acids: CASSSLGPPHNQPQHF.

This clone turned up a few times. The gene calls are TRBV30 and TRBJ2-5; D remains ambiguous. Looked up from germline, CDR1 is GTSNPN and CDR2 is SVGIG (reference sequence). Trimming removed 0 bases at V and 5 bases at J, with 4 bases between. This CDR3 has 11 residues. As DNA, the CDR3 is TGTGCCTGGAGTGTAACGGAGACCCAGTACTTC. Translated: CAWSVTETQYF.

The chain couples TRBV30 to TRBJ1-1; the D is unclear. Trimming stripped 5 bases from V and 6 bases from J, with 13 bases between. The CDR3 has 12 residues. Germline CDR1 reads GTSNPN; CDR2 reads SVGIG (reference sequence). The CDR3 loop reads CAWGRKTAEAFF. The DNA for the CDR3 is TGTGCCTGGGGTAGGAAGACGGCTGAAGCTTTCTTT.

The V call is TRBV29-1, the J call TRBJ2-2, with 7 bases lining up with TRBD2. J lost 1 base, V lost 6 bases, and 8 bases had no gene match. Germline values: CDR1 SQVTM, CDR2 ANQGSEA. This CDR3 spans 15 amino acids. The CDR3: CSVQRGGVNTGELFF. CDR3 sequence (DNA): TGCAGCGTCCAACGTGGGGGGGTGAACACCGGGGAGCTGTTTTTT.

V is TRBV30 and J is TRBJ2-7; TRBD2 might be the D (5 bases). The CDR3 extends over 14 amino acids. Germline-derived CDR1 and CDR2 are GTSNPN and SVGIG (reference sequence). Deletions cut 6 bases from V and 5 bases from J, with 20 bases between. CDR3 bases: TGTGCCTGCGAAGTTAAGCGAGGGTCAGACGAGCAGTACTTC. Its protein is CACEVKRGSDEQYF. Variable domain in full (rest from reference TRBV30 and TRBJ2-7): SQTIHQWPATLVQPVGSPLSLECTVEGTSNPNLYWYRQAAGRGLQLLFYSVGIGQISSEVPQNLSASRPQDRQFILSSKKLLLSDSGFYLCACEVKRGSDEQYFGPGTRLTVT.

This clone has a handful of counts. The chain uses TRBV5-1 and TRBJ2-1, with a weak D call TRBD2 (6 bases). V lost 3 bases to trimming and J lost 9 bases, with 10 bases between them. This CDR3 contains 12 residues. Germline V gene sequence: CDR1 SGHRS, CDR2 YFSETQ. This CDR3 reads CASSSPGGEQFF. CDR3 in DNA: TGCGCCAGCAGCTCACCCGGGGGTGAGCAGTTCTTC.

The CDR3 nucleotides read TGTGCCAGCGGGGCGGGAAGGCCCTACGAGCAGTACTTC. Amino acid sequence: CASGAGRPYEQYF. The chain joins TRBV18 to TRBJ2-7; weak D call: TRBD2 (6 bases). Trimming shortened V by 8 bases and J by 2 bases, and 13 bases separated the two germline ends. Germline values: CDR1 KGHSH, CDR2 LQKENI. The CDR3 contains 13 residues. Using reference TRBV18 and TRBJ2-7 for the parts outside the CDR3, the full variable domain is NAGVMQNPRHLVRRRGQEARLRCSPMKGHSHVYWYRQLPEEGLKFMVYLQKENIIDESGMPKERFSAEFPKEGPSILRIQQVVRGDSAAYFCASGAGRPYEQYFGPGTRLTVT.

This clone has more than one count but fewer than ten. The chain couples TRBV15 to TRBJ2-7, with a weak D call TRBD1 (5 bases). Germline-derived CDR1 and CDR2 are LNHNV and YYDKDF (reference sequence). V gave up 0 bases and J gave up 1 base, with 7 bases separating them. This CDR3 region has 14 residues. CDR3 nucleotide sequence: TGTGCCACCAGCAGAGATCAGGGATCCTACGAGCAGTACTTC. This codes for CATSRDQGSYEQYF.

Only one count was recorded for this clone. This rearrangement joins TRBV2 to TRBJ1-2; D ambiguous. Germline CDR1 SNHLY, CDR2 FYNNEI. The CDR3 length is 11 residues. The V end lost 8 bases, the J end lost 5 bases, and 9 bases lay between the germline ends. The chain's CDR3 is CASSEEYGYTF. The CDR3 region has the DNA TGTGCCAGCTCTGAGGAATATGGCTACACCTTC.

This chain links TRBV28 with TRBJ2-3; 8 bases match TRBD1. J lost 4 bases, V lost 4 bases, and 7 bases had no gene match. This CDR3 is built from 15 residues. Germline CDR1 is MDHEN and CDR2 is SYDVKM. The CDR3 protein is CASSSLDRGPDTQYF. In DNA, the CDR3 is TGTGCCAGCAGTTCACTAGACAGGGGCCCAGATACGCAGTATTTT.